This TCR beta chain was obtained from a study of T-cell memory formation after mild COVID-19. Study summary: TCR clusters were mostly confined to one donor each. Whole-study findings and limits: What remained unconfirmed was the SARS-CoV-2 specificity of second-wave clones peaking on day 37. Shrinking CD4+ clones resided mostly in CM and EM, and CD8+ ones in EMRA.

MiXCR, applied by TCRdb to the 5' RACE reads, yields one record per CDR3 protein. The repertoire includes approximately 150,000 distinct CDR3 sequences, over 10% of them detected once, and approximately 3.4% sits in the top ten. This CDR3 contains 13 residues. CDR1 and CDR2 from the germline V gene are MDHEN and SYDVKM. About this clonotype itself: Its antigen is as yet unknown. The germline gene is not matched at one end of the junction; a read error may be the cause.

Sequences were obtained from PBMCs or a T cell subset sorted from them (not recorded which). The chain employs TRBV28 and TRBJ1-4; perhaps TRBD1 as D (6 bases). The sequence came from a young man who had mild COVID-19 (a few samples of this study predate the infection). Cell type and time point are not known. CDR3 residues: CASGGSPDEKLFF. The CDR3 nucleotides are TGCGCCTCCGGGGGCAGCCCGGATGAAAAACTGTTTTTT.